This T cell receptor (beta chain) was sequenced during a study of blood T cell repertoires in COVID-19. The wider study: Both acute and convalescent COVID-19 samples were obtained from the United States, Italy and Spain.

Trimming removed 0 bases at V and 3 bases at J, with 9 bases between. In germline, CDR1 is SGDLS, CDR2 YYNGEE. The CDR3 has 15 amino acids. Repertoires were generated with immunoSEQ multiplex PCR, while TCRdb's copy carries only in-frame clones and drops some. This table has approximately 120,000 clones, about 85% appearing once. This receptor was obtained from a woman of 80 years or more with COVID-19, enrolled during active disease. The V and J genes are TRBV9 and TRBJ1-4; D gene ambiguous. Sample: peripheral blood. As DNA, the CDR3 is TGTGCCAGCAGCGTAGGAAGCCTTCCTAATGAAAAACTGTTTTTT. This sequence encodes CASSVGSLPNEKLFF.